These T cell receptor beta chains were read from a single sample in a study of T cell responses to AZD1222 COVID-19 vaccine. Using immunoSEQ multiplex PCR, the repertoire was profiled, and TCRdb retains in-frame clones only, with some absent. This table holds some 170,000 clones, 92% found once. The source was peripheral blood, collected 28 days after the second AZD1222 dose. These receptor sequences come from an adult who received the AZD1222 COVID-19 vaccine. CDR3s include the opening cysteine and the closing phenylalanine or tryptophan. A D gene is named only where the DNA matches it firmly. Size values are once, few and many counts, or a class for expanded clones, and some rows have none.

>TRBV23-1|-|-|TRBJ2-7
CASSLARGFVPPYEQYF
TGCGCCAGCAGTCTGGCCAGGGGCTTCGTACCCCCCTACGAGCAGTACTTC
>TRBV19|-|-|TRBJ1-2
CASSLNGRGYEGYTF
TGTGCCAGTAGCCTAAATGGCAGGGGCTATGAGGGCTACACCTTC
>TRBV11-2|-|-|TRBJ2-7
CASSLEPRPSSYEQYF
TGTGCCAGCAGCTTAGAGCCCCGTCCATCATCCTACGAGCAGTACTTC
>TRBV16|-|once|TRBJ1-4
CASSQYEKLFF
TGTGCCAGCAGCCAATACGAAAAACTGTTTTTT
>TRBV19|-|-|TRBJ1-6
CASSPEAGRNSPLHF
TGTGCCAGTAGTCCGGAGGCGGGTCGGAATTCACCCCTCCACTTT
>TRBV5-4|-|-|TRBJ1-6
CASSSGRGGPPLHF
TGTGCCAGCAGCTCAGGGAGGGGAGGTCCACCCCTCCACTTT
>TRBV27|-|-|TRBJ1-2
CASSSTALGRQVGYTF
TGTGCCAGCAGTTCAACAGCATTGGGCCGCCAAGTTGGCTACACCTTC
>TRBV6-6|-|-|TRBJ1-4
CASSQVVMGEKLFF
TGTGCCAGCAGCCAAGTGGTGATGGGCGAAAAACTGTTTTTT
>TRBV15|-|-|TRBJ1-2
CATSRPPGGGGYTF
TGTGCCACCAGCCGCCCCCCCGGAGGCGGAGGCTACACCTTC
>TRBV19|TRBD1|-|TRBJ1-1
CASSLRGQTEAFF
TGTGCCAGTAGCCTCAGGGGGCAAACTGAAGCTTTCTTT
>TRBV19|TRBD1|-|TRBJ1-1
CASSGAGTENTEAFF
TGTGCCAGTAGTGGGGCCGGGACAGAGAACACTGAAGCTTTCTTT
>TRBV5-7|-|-|TRBJ1-1
CASSLGVARWTEAFF
TGTGCCAGCAGCTTGGGTGTGGCCCGCTGGACTGAAGCTTTCTTT
>TRBV3-1/TRBV3-2|-|-|TRBJ2-1
CASSQEAKLAEPFYNEQFF
TGTGCCAGCAGCCAAGAGGCGAAACTAGCCGAACCTTTCTACAATGAGCAGTTCTTC
>TRBV4-1|TRBD1|-|TRBJ2-5
CASSQDTTRDRGLETQYF
TGCGCCAGCAGCCAAGATACAACCCGGGACAGGGGTCTGGAGACCCAGTACTTC
>TRBV6-5|-|-|TRBJ1-5
CASSYSGAQPQHF
TGTGCCAGCAGTTACTCCGGGGCCCAGCCCCAGCATTTT
>TRBV18|TRBD1|-|TRBJ2-7
CASSPQGAYEQYF
TGTGCCAGCTCACCGCAGGGGGCCTACGAGCAGTACTTC
>TRBV3-1/TRBV3-2|-|-|TRBJ2-3
CASNWGDKDTQYF
TGTGCCAGCAACTGGGGGGACAAAGATACGCAGTATTTT
>TRBV2|TRBD1|-|TRBJ1-4
CASRTGDHEKLFF
TGTGCCAGCAGAACAGGGGACCATGAAAAACTGTTTTTT
>TRBV6-5|-|-|TRBJ1-4
CASSYSRGFSEKLFF
TGTGCCAGCAGTTACTCACGAGGGTTTAGTGAAAAACTGTTTTTT
>TRBV6-5|-|-|TRBJ1-1
CASSHRTVGTEAFF
TGTGCCAGCAGCCATCGTACGGTCGGCACTGAAGCTTTCTTT
>TRBV4-1|TRBD1|-|TRBJ1-2
CASSHNTGGFGYTF
TGCGCCAGCAGCCACAACACAGGGGGCTTTGGCTACACCTTC
>TRBV20-1|-|-|TRBJ1-2
CSASSGFRYGYTF
TGCAGTGCTAGTAGCGGGTTTCGGTATGGCTACACCTTC
>TRBV2|-|few|TRBJ1-5
CASSDQGWNQPQHF
TGTGCCAGCAGTGATCAGGGTTGGAATCAGCCCCAGCATTTT
>TRBV7-9|-|medium-sized|TRBJ1-4
CASSLGDGEKLFF
TGTGCCAGCAGCTTAGGGGATGGGGAAAAACTGTTTTTT
>TRBV12-5|TRBD2|-|TRBJ2-7
CASGLPLRASGGEQYF
TGTGCTAGTGGTTTGCCCTTGCGGGCTAGCGGGGGAGAGCAGTACTTC
>TRBV3-1/TRBV3-2|-|-|TRBJ2-5
CASSPNQETQYF
TGTGCCAGCAGCCCAAACCAAGAGACCCAGTACTTC
>TRBV7-2|-|-|TRBJ1-4
CASSLGSTVVNEKLFF
TGTGCCAGCAGCTTAGGTTCGACGGTGGTTAATGAAAAACTGTTTTTT
>TRBV3-1/TRBV3-2|TRBD1|-|TRBJ2-5
CASSQLTGSETQYF
TGTGCCAGCAGCCAATTGACAGGGTCGGAGACCCAGTACTTC
>TRBV7-9|-|-|TRBJ1-6
CASSSGTGDSPLHF
TGTGCCAGCAGCTCCGGGACCGGGGATTCACCCCTCCACTTT
>TRBV12-3/TRBV12-4|-|-|TRBJ2-7
CASSLGGNEQYF
TGTGCCAGCAGCCTGGGGGGTAACGAGCAGTACTTC